This TCR beta chain was recorded in a study of CD8 T cells in ankylosing spondylitis. The CDR3 has 13 amino acids. The germline V gene has CDR1 DFQATT and CDR2 SNEGSKA (reference sequence). The trim removed 6 bases at V and 0 bases at J, leaving 5 bases unmatched. TCRdb used MiXCR to reprocess the 5' RACE reads, holding one entry per CDR3 protein. The sample gives approximately 250,000 distinct CDR3 sequences, around 8% of which show up once; around 4.4% is in the top ten. Many counts were recorded for this clonotype. V and J are TRBV20-1 and TRBJ2-7; TRBD1 aligns across 7 bases. The sample comprised blood, either unsorted or a sorted T cell fraction (not recorded which). The receptor's source is a female donor with ankylosing spondylitis or in good health (not recorded which). CDR3 protein: CSARGQSSYEQYF. The CDR3 nucleotides are TGCAGTGCAAGGGGACAGAGCTCCTACGAGCAGTACTTC.